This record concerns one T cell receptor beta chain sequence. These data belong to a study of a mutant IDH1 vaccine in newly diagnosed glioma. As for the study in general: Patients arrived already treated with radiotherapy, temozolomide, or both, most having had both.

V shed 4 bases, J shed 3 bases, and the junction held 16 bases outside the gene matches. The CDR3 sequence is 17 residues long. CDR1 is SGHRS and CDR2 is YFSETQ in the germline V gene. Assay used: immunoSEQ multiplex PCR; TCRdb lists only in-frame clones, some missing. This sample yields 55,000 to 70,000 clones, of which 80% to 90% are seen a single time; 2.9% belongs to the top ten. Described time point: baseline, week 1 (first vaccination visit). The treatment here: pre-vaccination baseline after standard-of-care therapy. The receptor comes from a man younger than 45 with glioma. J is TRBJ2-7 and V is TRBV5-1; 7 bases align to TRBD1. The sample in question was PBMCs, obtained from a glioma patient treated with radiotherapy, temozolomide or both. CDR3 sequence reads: CASSPIQPGQRFYEQYF. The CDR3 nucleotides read TGCGCCAGCAGCCCAATTCAACCGGGACAGAGATTCTACGAGCAGTACTTC.